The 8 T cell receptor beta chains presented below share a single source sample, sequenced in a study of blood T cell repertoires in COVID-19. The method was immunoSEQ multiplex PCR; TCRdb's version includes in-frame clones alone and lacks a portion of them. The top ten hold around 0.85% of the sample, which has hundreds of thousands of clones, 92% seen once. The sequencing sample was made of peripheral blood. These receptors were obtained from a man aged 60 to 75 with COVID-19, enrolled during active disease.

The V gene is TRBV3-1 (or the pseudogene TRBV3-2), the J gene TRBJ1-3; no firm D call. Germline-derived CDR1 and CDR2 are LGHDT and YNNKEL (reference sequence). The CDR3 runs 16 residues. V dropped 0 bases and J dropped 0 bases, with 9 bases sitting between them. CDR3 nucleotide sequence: TGTGCCAGCAGCCAAGATCCGGGAAGCTCTGGAAACACCATATATTTT. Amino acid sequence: CASSQDPGSSGNTIYF.

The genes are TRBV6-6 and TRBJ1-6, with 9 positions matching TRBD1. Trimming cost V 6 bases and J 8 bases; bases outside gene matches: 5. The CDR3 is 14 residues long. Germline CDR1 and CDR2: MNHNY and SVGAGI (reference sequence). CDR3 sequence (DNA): TGTGCCAGCAGAGGACAGGGGACTGATTCACCCCTCCACTTT. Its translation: CASRGQGTDSPLHF.

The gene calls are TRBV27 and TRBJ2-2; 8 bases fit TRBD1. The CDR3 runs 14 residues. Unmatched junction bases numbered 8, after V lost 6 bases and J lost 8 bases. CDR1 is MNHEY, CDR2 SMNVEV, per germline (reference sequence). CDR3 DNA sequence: TGTGCCAGCAGGACGGACAGGGCAATAGGGGAGCTGTTTTTT. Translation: CASRTDRAIGELFF.

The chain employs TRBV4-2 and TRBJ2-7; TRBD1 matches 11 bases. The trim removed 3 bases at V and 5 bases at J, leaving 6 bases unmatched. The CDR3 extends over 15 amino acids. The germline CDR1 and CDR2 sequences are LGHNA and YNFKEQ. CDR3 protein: CASSQGKDRGHEQYF. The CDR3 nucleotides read TGTGCCAGCAGCCAGGGGAAGGACAGGGGGCACGAGCAGTACTTC.

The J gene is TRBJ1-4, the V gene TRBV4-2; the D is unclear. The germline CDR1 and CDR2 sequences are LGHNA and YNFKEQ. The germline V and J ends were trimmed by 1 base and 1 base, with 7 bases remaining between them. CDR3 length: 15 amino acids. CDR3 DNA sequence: TGTGCCAGCAGCCAAGTTTCCTTAACTAATGAAAAACTGTTTTTT. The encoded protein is CASSQVSLTNEKLFF.

The CDR3, as DNA: TGTGCCAGCAGCGCTACTTCGACAGGGGGCCCGTACGAGCAGTACTTC. It codes for CASSATSTGGPYEQYF. J is TRBJ2-7 and V is TRBV9, with 10 bases identical to TRBD1. V lost 3 bases and J lost 4; bases outside the gene matches: 10. Germline CDR1 reads SGDLS; CDR2 reads YYNGEE. The CDR3 has 16 residues.

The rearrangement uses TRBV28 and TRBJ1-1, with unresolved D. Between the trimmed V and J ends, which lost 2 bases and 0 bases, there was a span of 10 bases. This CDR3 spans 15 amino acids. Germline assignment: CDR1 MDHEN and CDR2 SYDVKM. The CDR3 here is CASSLGGTLNTEAFF. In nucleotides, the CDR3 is TGTGCCAGCAGTTTAGGTGGCACCCTGAACACTGAAGCTTTCTTT.

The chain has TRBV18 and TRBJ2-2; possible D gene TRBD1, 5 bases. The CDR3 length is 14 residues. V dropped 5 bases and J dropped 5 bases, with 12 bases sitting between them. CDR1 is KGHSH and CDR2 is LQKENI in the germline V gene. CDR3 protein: CASSATRATGELFF. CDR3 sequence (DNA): TGTGCCAGCTCAGCAACCAGGGCGACCGGGGAGCTGTTTTTT.